This T cell receptor (beta chain) derives from a study of cytomegalovirus exposure and HLA in healthy donors. Broader study findings: As confirmed in vitro, a few CMV-associated chains were specific for CMV antigens.

This clone came up once. Antigen: not known. The length of the CDR3 is 15 residues. Trimming took 4 bases from V and 2 from J; bases not matched to a gene: 6. The germline V gene encodes CDR1 SGHDT and CDR2 YYEEEE. Primers for the PCR totalled 60 Vbeta and 13 Jbeta. TCRdb's copy holds only in-frame clones and misses some; the assay was immunoSEQ multiplex PCR. Of 100,000 to 150,000 clones listed, roughly four fifths were seen once; the top ten hold under 6.5%. Sequencing was done on a sample of PBMCs. V is TRBV5-6 and J is TRBJ2-7; TRBD1 aligns across 10 bases. This clonotype was sampled from a woman between 50 and 59 years old in good health and CMV-seropositive. This chain's CDR3 is CASSPGTGVAYEQYF. DNA of the CDR3: TGTGCCAGCAGCCCCGGGACAGGGGTTGCCTACGAGCAGTACTTC.